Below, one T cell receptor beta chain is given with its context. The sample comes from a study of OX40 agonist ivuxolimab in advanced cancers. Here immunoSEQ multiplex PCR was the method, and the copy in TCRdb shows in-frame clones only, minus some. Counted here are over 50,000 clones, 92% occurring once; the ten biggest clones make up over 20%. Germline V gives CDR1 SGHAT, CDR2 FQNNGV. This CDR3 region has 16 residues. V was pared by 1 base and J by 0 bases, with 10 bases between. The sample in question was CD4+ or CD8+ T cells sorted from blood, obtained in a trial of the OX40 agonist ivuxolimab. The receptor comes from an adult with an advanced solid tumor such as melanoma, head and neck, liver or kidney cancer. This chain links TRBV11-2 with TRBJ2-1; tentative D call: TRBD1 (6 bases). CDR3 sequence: CASSLAGDSSYNEQFF. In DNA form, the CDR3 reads TGTGCCAGCAGCTTAGCAGGGGATAGCTCCTACAATGAGCAGTTCTTC. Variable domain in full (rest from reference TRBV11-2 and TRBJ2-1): EAGVAQSPRYKIIEKRQSVAFWCNPISGHATLYWYQQILGQGPKLLIQFQNNGVVDDSQLPKDRFSAERLKGVDSTLKIQPAKLEDSAVYLCASSLAGDSSYNEQFFGPGTRLTVL.